Each of the 17 T cell receptor beta chains below was sequenced from the same sample in a study of T cells after yellow fever vaccination. TCRdb reanalysed the 5' RACE reads using MiXCR and keeps one entry per CDR3 protein. Of more than 450,000 distinct CDR3 sequences listed, 20% to 25% are singletons. The source was PBMCs, collected more than 20 days after the first yellow fever vaccination. The source is a man between 18 and 29 years old who received the YFV17D yellow fever vaccine.

Many counts were recorded for this clonotype. The chain carries TRBV7-3 and TRBJ2-1, with 12 bases matching TRBD2. CDR1 is SGHTA, CDR2 FQGTGA, per germline. The trim removed 3 bases at V and 7 bases at J, leaving 13 bases unmatched. The CDR3 contains 18 residues. The CDR3 region has the DNA TGTGCCAGCAGCTTCTTGGCTAGCGGGGGGGCCTTGGGGAATGAGCAGTTCTTC. Amino acids: CASSFLASGGALGNEQFF.

This clonotype was counted many times. This chain connects TRBV19 to TRBJ2-1, with 7 bases identical to TRBD1. CDR3 length: 12 amino acids. V shed 5 bases, J shed 16 bases, and the junction held 11 bases outside the gene matches. Germline loops: CDR1 LNHDA, CDR2 SQIVND (reference sequence). The CDR3 bases are TGTGCCAGTAGTCTAAACAGGGGCGCCGTCTTCTTC. Translation: CASSLNRGAVFF.

This clonotype was found a few times. CDR3 residues: CSASSDNYGYTF. The CDR3 bases are TGCAGTGCTAGCTCGGACAACTATGGCTACACCTTC. This chain links TRBV20-1 with TRBJ1-2; D not certain. The V end was cut by 3 bases, the J end by 2 bases, with 7 bases between. The CDR3 is 12 residues long. CDR1 is DFQATT, CDR2 SNEGSKA, per germline (reference sequence).

This chain joins TRBV20-1 and TRBJ2-5; D gene uncertain. V gave up 0 bases and J gave up 2 bases, with 10 bases separating them. The CDR3 is 14 residues long. Germline V gives CDR1 DFQATT, CDR2 SNEGSKA (reference sequence). The CDR3 DNA reads as TGCAGTGCTAGAGATAGGCAGACACAAGAGACCCAGTACTTC. Translating it yields CSARDRQTQETQYF.

This clonotype turned up a few times. The chain joins TRBV19 to TRBJ2-1; 9 bases are a match to TRBD1. This CDR3 has 15 residues. Germline values: CDR1 LNHDA, CDR2 SQIVND (reference sequence). V gave up 9 bases and J gave up 0 bases; unmatched junction bases: 6. CDR3 sequence: CASDRGTSSYNEQFF. CDR3 nucleotide sequence: TGTGCCAGCGACAGGGGGACGAGCTCCTACAATGAGCAGTTCTTC.

The chain employs TRBV29-1 and TRBJ1-1, with TRBD1 as a possible D gene (5 bases). The CDR3 sequence is 11 residues long. Trimming pared 2 bases from V and 12 bases from J, leaving 13 bases between. Per the germline V gene, CDR1 is SQVTM and CDR2 is ANQGSEA. CDR3 in DNA: TGCAGCGTTGAATCGGGGGGTAGGCCTTTCTTT. Protein product: CSVESGGRPFF. Full variable domain (missing parts from reference TRBV29-1 and TRBJ1-1): SAVISQKPSRDICQRGTSLTIQCQVDSQVTMMFWYRQQPGQSLTLIATANQGSEATYESGFVIDKFPISRPNLTFSTLTVSNMSPEDSSIYLCSVESGGRPFFGQGTRLTVV.

The V call is TRBV28, the J call TRBJ2-5; TRBD2 is a possible D gene (6 bases). V lost 8 bases to trimming and J lost 2 bases, with 15 bases between them. CDR3 length: 14 amino acids. Germline V lookup: CDR1 MDHEN, CDR2 SYDVKM. CDR3 residues: CASGGLAEQETQYF. The CDR3 coding sequence is TGTGCCAGCGGGGGATTAGCGGAGCAAGAGACCCAGTACTTC.

The table lists this clonotype with a few counts. The V and J genes are TRBV5-1 and TRBJ2-5; 13 bases match TRBD2. Germline-derived CDR1 and CDR2 are SGHRS and YFSETQ. With V trimmed by 4 bases and J by 5 bases, 14 bases remained unmatched. The CDR3 spans 18 residues. DNA of the CDR3: TGCGCCAGCAGCATACAACCCGGGACTAGCGGGGTCGGGGAGACCCAGTACTTC. It yields the protein CASSIQPGTSGVGETQYF.

This clonotype was recorded many times. The J gene is TRBJ2-1, the V gene TRBV21-1; the table gives TRBD2 as D, unverified against the DNA. TRBV21-1 is tagged as a pseudogene. The CDR3 is made up of 14 amino acids. CDR3 coding DNA: TGTGCCAGCAGCACCTCCCCAGCGGGAGAAGAGCAGTTCTTC. As protein: CASSTSPAGEEQFF.

V is TRBV5-3 and J is TRBJ1-5, with D perhaps TRBD1 (6 bases). TRBV5-3 is designated an ORF whose function remains uncertain. Trimming left V 3 bases short and J 1 base short, with 11 bases between. The CDR3 has 15 amino acids. The CDR3 loop reads CARSYGQPSNQPQHF. The DNA of the CDR3 is TGTGCCAGAAGCTATGGACAGCCAAGCAATCAGCCCCAGCATTTT.

A few counts support this clonotype. The chain is built from TRBV12-3 or TRBV12-4 and TRBJ1-5; D remains unclear. The CDR3 has 14 residues. V shed 0 bases and J shed 6 bases, with 9 bases lying between them. CDR3 protein: CASSLAGSGQPQHF. CDR3 nucleotide sequence: TGTGCCAGCAGTTTAGCAGGGTCGGGTCAGCCCCAGCATTTT.

The CDR3 sequence is CASSQERSDEAFF. The CDR3, as DNA: TGTGCCAGCAGCCAAGAAAGGTCGGACGAAGCTTTCTTT. The chain links TRBV4-2 to TRBJ1-1; D not resolved. V was clipped by 0 bases and J by 8 bases, with 10 bases between them. Germline CDR1 and CDR2: LGHNA and YNFKEQ. The CDR3 has 13 residues.

This clonotype was recorded a few times. The V and J genes are TRBV20-1 and TRBJ2-7; maybe TRBD1 (6 bases). Germline loops: CDR1 DFQATT, CDR2 SNEGSKA (reference sequence). The CDR3 extends over 12 amino acids. Deletions cut 5 bases from V and 5 bases from J, with 13 bases between. CDR3 DNA sequence: TGCAGTGCTGCGGACCAGGGGAACGAGCAGTACTTC. Amino acid sequence: CSAADQGNEQYF.

The CDR3 loop reads CASQAGRKTDTQYF. The CDR3 bases are TGTGCCAGCCAGGCAGGGAGGAAAACAGATACGCAGTATTTT. The chain joins TRBV12-3 or TRBV12-4 to TRBJ2-3; D may be TRBD2 (6 bases). This CDR3 is built from 14 residues. V shed 8 bases and J shed 3 bases, with 15 bases lying between them.

This clonotype was counted only a few times. The V gene is TRBV7-2, the J gene TRBJ2-7; D possibly matches TRBD1 or TRBD2 (5 bases each). Germline-derived CDR1 and CDR2 are SGHTA and FQGNSA. The V end was cut by 5 bases, the J end by 0 bases, with 11 bases between. There are 14 residues in the CDR3. CDR3 amino acids: CASSTTGTSYEQYF. The CDR3, as DNA: TGTGCCAGCAGCACCACCGGGACCTCCTACGAGCAGTACTTC.

The V gene is TRBV7-9, the J gene TRBJ2-5; 11 nucleotides agree with TRBD1. The CDR3 is 15 residues long. Looked up from germline, CDR1 is SEHNR and CDR2 is FQNEAQ (reference sequence). V shed 3 bases, J shed 5 bases, and the junction held 5 bases outside the gene matches. CDR3 sequence (DNA): TGTGCCAGCAGCTTCACCGGGACAGGGGGGGAGACCCAGTACTTC. Amino acid sequence: CASSFTGTGGETQYF.

The chain links TRBV20-1 to TRBJ2-1; D is unresolved. Trimming cost V 2 bases and J 4 bases, with 12 bases left between them. Germline loops: CDR1 DFQATT, CDR2 SNEGSKA (reference sequence). There are 14 residues in the CDR3. For the CDR3, the DNA is TGCAGTGCTAGATGGGCTCTCGGGTACAATGAGCAGTTCTTC. This encodes CSARWALGYNEQFF.